Given below is one T cell receptor beta chain in context. The antigen this receptor binds is unknown. Each sample's TRB amplification started from approximately 230 ng of peripheral blood genomic DNA, which corresponds to approximately 37,500 genome equivalents. Multiplex PCR with a touch-down protocol amplified TRB rearrangements, with the TRB-A and TRB-B primer pools combined in a single tube. Illumina adapters and sample indices were added to the amplicons through two consecutive PCR reactions performed with Phusion HS II polymerase. The amplicons were gel-purified using the NucleoSpin Gel and PCR Clean-up kit, after which quantification was performed by Qubit and quality was checked on an Agilent 2100 Bioanalyzer. Sequencing of the libraries was performed on an Illumina MiSeq with 600-cycle, single-indexed, paired-end runs. In the authors' own workflow: MiXCR version 2.1.12, together with the default MiXCR reference library, was used to align and assemble the TRB reads. A clone was defined by each unique CDR3 nucleotide sequence, and the analysis included only productive sequences with two or more reads. Repertoire diversity was assessed by alpha-parameterized diversity profiles (alpha 0 to 5), including Shannon (alpha 1) and Simpson (alpha 2) indices, computed with an R script. Combinatorial TRB VJ usage was calculated with the tcR package and was compared between cohorts by principal component analysis performed with ade4. TCRbeta CDR3s were clustered with GLIPH on cohort pairs matched by age and read depth, and cluster frequencies were compared by Wilcoxon test. The reads, reprocessed by TCRdb, yield one row per CDR3 protein sequence and no DNA. TCRdb assigned the V and J calls; the authors' analysis was not used. The table kept for this sample lists 15,000 or so distinct CDR3 sequences. Of the sample, roughly 2.1% falls within the top ten clones.

The sample belongs to a study of T cell clusters in autoimmune cytopenias (dated 2019 in TCRdb). Study-wide context: Per sample, TRB sequencing gave a median depth of about 50,000 reads and a median of around 2,400 distinct TRB clonotypes. The study aimed to test whether autoimmune cytopenia patients carry a disease-specific immune repertoire signature usable as a blood-based biomarker. TRB and IGH repertoires from peripheral blood were sequenced in autoimmune cytopenia patients at active disease and during treatment follow-up, with healthy, CLL and autoimmune hepatitis controls included alongside.

The CDR3, cysteine through phenylalanine, is 15 amino acids long. Only the protein is available. CDR1 SGHKS and CDR2 YYEKEE were looked up in the germline V gene (reference sequence). Study-wide conclusions, independent of this receptor: The T cell clusters were only ever defined in silico, so experimental validation of their functional role was still needed. Healthy donors showed approximately 3.2-fold more exclusive TRB clusters than active autoimmune hepatitis patients, consistent with an autoimmunity-wide signature. In the comparison of secondary cytopenia with CLL, no cluster-lack signature showed up, apparently because the dominant lymphoma-associated repertoire masked the signature. TRB repertoire shifts, with less even repertoires observed in secondary cytopenia and CLL, were mostly attributed to lymphoma bias rather than autoimmunity. A lack of physiological T cell clusters in primary autoimmune cytopenia patients was suggested by GLIPH, as 51 clusters were found to be exclusive to healthy donors versus some 15 exclusive to patients.

Recombination joined TRBV5-5 with TRBJ2-5; TCRdb gives TRBD1 as the D gene, but with no DNA this cannot be confirmed. This TCR was sampled from a human donor with an autoimmune cytopenia or autoimmune hepatitis (not recorded which). Sequenced: peripheral blood. CDR3 protein: CASSYGATRGETQYF. Where the CDR3 stops, the reference TRBV5-5 and TRBJ2-5 genes take over; the full variable domain is DAGVTQSPTHLIKTRGQQVTLRCSPISGHKSVSWYQQVLGQGPQFIFQYYEKEERGRGNFPDRFSARQFPNYSSELNVNALLLGDSALYLCASSYGATRGETQYFGPGTRLLVL.